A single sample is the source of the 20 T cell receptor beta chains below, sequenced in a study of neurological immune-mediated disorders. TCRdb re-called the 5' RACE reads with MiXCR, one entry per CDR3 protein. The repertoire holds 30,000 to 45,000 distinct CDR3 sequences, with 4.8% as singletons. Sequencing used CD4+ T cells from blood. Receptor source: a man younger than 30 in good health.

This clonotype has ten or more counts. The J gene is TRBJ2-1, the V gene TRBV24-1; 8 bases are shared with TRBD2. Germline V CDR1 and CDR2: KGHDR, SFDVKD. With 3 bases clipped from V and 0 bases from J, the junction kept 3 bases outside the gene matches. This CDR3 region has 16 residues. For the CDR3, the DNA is TGTGCCACCAGTGATACAAGCGGGAGCTCCTACAATGAGCAGTTCTTC. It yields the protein CATSDTSGSSYNEQFF.

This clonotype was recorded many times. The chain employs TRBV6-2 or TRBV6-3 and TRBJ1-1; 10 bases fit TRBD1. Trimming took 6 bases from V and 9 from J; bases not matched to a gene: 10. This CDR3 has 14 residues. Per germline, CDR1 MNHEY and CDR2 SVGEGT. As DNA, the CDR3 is TGTGCCAGCAGGGGAGGCGGGACAGGGGAGAAAGCTTTCTTT. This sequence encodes CASRGGGTGEKAFF.

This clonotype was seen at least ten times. CDR3 region: CASSSTRGPNEKLFF. CDR3 DNA sequence: TGCGCCAGCAGCTCTACCAGGGGCCCCAATGAAAAACTGTTTTTT. The chain links TRBV5-1 to TRBJ1-4; a possible D gene is TRBD1 (6 bases). This CDR3 region has 15 residues. V lost 3 bases, J lost 5 bases, and 14 bases lay in between. CDR1 and CDR2 (germline): SGHRS, YFSETQ.

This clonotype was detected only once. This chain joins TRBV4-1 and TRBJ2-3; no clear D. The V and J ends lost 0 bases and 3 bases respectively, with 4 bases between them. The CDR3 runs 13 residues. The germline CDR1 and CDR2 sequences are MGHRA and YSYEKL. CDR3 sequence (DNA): TGCGCCAGCAGCCAAGATTGGACAGATACGCAGTATTTT. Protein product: CASSQDWTDTQYF.

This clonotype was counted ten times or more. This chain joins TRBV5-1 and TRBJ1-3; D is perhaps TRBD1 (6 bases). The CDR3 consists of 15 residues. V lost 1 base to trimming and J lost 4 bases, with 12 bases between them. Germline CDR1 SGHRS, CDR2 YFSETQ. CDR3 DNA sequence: TGCGCCAGCAGCTTGTCCGGACAGAGAGGAAACACCATATATTTT. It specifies CASSLSGQRGNTIYF. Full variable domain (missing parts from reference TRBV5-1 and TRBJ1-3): KAGVTQTPRYLIKTRGQQVTLSCSPISGHRSVSWYQQTPGQGLQFLFEYFSETQRNKGNFPGRFSGRQFSNSRSEMNVSTLELGDSALYLCASSLSGQRGNTIYFGEGSWLTVV.

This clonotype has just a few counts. CDR3 in amino acids: CASSPRGRDGYTF. CDR3 coding DNA: TGTGCCAGCTCACCAAGGGGGCGCGATGGCTACACCTTC. This chain joins TRBV18 and TRBJ1-2; 7 bases fit TRBD1. CDR1 and CDR2 from the germline V gene are KGHSH and LQKENI. The CDR3 runs 13 residues. V was clipped by 2 bases and J by 6 bases; unmatched bases: 3.

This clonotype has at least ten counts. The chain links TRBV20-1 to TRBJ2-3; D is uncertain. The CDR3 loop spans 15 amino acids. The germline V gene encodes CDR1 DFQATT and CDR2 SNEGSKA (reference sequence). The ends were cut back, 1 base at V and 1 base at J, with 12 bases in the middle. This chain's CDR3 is CSARAWLDGTDTQYF. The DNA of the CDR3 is TGCAGTGCTAGAGCCTGGCTAGACGGCACAGATACGCAGTATTTT.

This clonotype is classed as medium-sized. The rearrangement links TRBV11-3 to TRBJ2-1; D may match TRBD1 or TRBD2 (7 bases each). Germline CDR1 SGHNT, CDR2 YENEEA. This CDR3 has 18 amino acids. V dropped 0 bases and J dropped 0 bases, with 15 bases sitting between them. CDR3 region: CASSLDQGGSSSYNEQFF. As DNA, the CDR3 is TGTGCCAGCAGCTTAGACCAGGGGGGGTCTAGCTCCTACAATGAGCAGTTCTTC.

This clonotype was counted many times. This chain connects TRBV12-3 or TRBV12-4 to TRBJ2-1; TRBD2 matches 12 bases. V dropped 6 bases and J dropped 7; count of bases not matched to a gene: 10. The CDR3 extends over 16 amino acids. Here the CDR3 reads CASSPGASGGGNEQFF. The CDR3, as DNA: TGTGCCAGCAGCCCGGGGGCTAGCGGGGGGGGTAATGAGCAGTTCTTC.

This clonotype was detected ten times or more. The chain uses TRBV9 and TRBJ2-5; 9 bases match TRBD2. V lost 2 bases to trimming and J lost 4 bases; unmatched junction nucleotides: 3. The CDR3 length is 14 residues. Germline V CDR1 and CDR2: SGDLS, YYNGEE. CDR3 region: CASSVSGGGETQYF. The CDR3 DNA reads TGTGCCAGCAGCGTTAGCGGGGGAGGAGAGACCCAGTACTTC.

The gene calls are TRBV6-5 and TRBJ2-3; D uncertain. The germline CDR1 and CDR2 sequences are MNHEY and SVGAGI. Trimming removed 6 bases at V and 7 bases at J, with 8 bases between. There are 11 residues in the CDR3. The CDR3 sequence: CASRSLNTQYF. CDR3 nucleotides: TGTGCCAGCAGATCCCTGAATACGCAGTATTTT.

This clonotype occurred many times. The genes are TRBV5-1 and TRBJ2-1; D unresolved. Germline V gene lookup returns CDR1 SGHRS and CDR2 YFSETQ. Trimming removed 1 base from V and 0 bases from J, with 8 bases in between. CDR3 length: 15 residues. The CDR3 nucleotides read TGCGCCAGCAGCTTGACCCCTAGCTCCTACAATGAGCAGTTCTTC. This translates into CASSLTPSSYNEQFF.

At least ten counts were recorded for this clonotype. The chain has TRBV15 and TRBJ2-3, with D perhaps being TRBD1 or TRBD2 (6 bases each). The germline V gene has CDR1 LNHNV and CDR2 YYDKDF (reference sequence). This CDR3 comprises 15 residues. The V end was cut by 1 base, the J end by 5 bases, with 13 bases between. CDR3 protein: CATSRGWGAEDTQYF. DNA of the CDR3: TGTGCCACCAGCAGAGGTTGGGGGGCCGAAGATACGCAGTATTTT.

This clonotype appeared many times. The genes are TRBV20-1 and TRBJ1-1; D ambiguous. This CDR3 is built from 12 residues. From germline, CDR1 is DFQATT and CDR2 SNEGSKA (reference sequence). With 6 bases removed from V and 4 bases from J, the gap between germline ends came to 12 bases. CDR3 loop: CSAPEMGTEAFF. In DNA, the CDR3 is TGCAGTGCCCCTGAGATGGGCACTGAAGCTTTCTTT.

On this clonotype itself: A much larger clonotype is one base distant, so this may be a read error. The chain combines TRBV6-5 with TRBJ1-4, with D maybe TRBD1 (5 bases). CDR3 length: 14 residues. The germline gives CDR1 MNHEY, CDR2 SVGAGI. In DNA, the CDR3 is TGTACCAGCAGTTACTCAACGGGGGATGAAAAACTGTTTTTT. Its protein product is CTSSYSTGDEKLFF.

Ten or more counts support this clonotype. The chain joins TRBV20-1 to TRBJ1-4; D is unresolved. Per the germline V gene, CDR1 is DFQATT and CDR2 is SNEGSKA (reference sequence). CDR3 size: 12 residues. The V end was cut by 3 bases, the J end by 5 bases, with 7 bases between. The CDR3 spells CSARVANEKLFF. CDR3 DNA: TGCAGTGCTAGGGTGGCGAATGAAAAACTGTTTTTT.

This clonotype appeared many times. The CDR3 sequence is CASSLGQGSRVTYEQYF. DNA of the CDR3: TGCGCCAGCAGCTTGGGACAGGGATCCCGGGTAACCTACGAGCAGTACTTC. The V and J genes are TRBV5-1 and TRBJ2-7, with 7 bases identical to TRBD1. V gave up 0 bases and J gave up 2 bases; unmatched junction bases: 11. This CDR3 contains 17 residues. From germline, CDR1 is SGHRS and CDR2 YFSETQ.

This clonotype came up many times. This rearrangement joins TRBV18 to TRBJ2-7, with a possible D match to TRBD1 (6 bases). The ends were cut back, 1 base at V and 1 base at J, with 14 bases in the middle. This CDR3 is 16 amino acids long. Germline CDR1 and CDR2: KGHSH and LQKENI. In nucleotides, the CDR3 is TGTGCCAGCTCACCACTGGAGCAGGGGTTATCCTACGAGCAGTACTTC. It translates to CASSPLEQGLSYEQYF.

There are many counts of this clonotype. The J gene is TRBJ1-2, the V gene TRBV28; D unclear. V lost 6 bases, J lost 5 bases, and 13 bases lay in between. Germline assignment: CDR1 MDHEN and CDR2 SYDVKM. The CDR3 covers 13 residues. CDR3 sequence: CASRRTVSYGYTF. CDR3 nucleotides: TGTGCCAGCAGACGGACTGTTTCTTATGGCTACACCTTC.

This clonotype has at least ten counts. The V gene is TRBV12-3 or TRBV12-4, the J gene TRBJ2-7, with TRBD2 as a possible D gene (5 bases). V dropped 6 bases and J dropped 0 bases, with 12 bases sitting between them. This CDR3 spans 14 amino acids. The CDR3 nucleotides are TGTGCCAGCAGCAGCGGATCACCCTCCTACGAGCAGTACTTC. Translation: CASSSGSPSYEQYF.